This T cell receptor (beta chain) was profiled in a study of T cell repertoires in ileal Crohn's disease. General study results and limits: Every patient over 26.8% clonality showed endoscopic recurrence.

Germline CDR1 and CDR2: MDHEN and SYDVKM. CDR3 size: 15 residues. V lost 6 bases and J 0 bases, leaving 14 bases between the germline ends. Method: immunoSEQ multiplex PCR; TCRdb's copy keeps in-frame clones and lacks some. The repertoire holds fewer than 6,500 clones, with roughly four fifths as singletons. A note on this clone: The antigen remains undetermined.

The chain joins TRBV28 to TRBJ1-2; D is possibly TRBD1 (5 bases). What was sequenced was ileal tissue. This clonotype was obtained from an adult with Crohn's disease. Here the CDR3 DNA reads TGTGCCAGCAGCCCCTCGACAGCCGCTAACTATGGCTACACCTTC. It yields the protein CASSPSTAANYGYTF.